A single sample is the source of the 8 T cell receptor beta chains below, sequenced in a study of vaccination and CD4 T cells after COVID-19. Regarding treatment: roughly 10-day PBMC culture with coronavirus spike peptide pools or control peptides (ViraFEST assay). Which antigens these TCRs recognize remains unknown. Oncomine TCR Beta short-read sequencing was applied to DNA from cultured CD4+ T cells. TCRdb redid the calling of the PCR reads with MiXCR, one entry per CDR3 protein. The data contain over 3,500 distinct CDR3 sequences, more than 20% of them seen just once; the ten biggest clones take up under 20%. Input material: CD4+ T cells from blood, cultured in vitro. The receptors derive from a human donor who had recovered from COVID-19.

This clonotype rates as medium-sized. The chain recombines TRBV10-1 with TRBJ2-1; TRBD2 agrees at 14 bases. Germline V gene data show CDR1 as WNHNN and CDR2 as SYGVQD (reference sequence). CDR3 size: 16 residues. Germline trimming cut 4 bases from V and 5 bases from J; bases unmatched to any gene: 4. The CDR3 nucleotides read TGCGCCAGCAGTGCTGGACTAGCGGGGGGCGACAATGAGCAGTTCTTC. It specifies CASSAGLAGGDNEQFF.

J is TRBJ2-1 and V is TRBV24-1; D possibly corresponds to TRBD2 (5 bases). V lost 3 bases and J 7 bases, leaving 12 bases between the germline ends. Germline lookup yields CDR1 KGHDR and CDR2 SFDVKD. This CDR3 is built from 14 residues. In nucleotides, the CDR3 is TGTGCCACCAGTGATGGCCCAGAGGGAAATGAGCAGTTCTTC. Amino acids: CATSDGPEGNEQFF.

In this sample, this clonotype is medium-sized. V usage is TRBV30 and J usage is TRBJ1-6; no clear D. V was shortened by 1 base and J by 18 bases, with 16 bases between the two germline ends. Germline lookup yields CDR1 GTSNPN and CDR2 SVGIG (reference sequence). This CDR3 is 12 amino acids long. The CDR3 bases are TGTGCCTGGAGTGCATCACCGGGGATCGCCCACTTT. This sequence encodes CAWSASPGIAHF.

This clonotype was counted only a few times. V is TRBV29-1 and J is TRBJ1-2; TRBD1 is a possible D gene (6 bases). The CDR3 has 13 residues. Trimming cost V 6 bases and J 4 bases, with 15 bases left between them. CDR1 is SQVTM, CDR2 ANQGSEA, per germline. DNA for the CDR3: TGCAGCGTCCTAGACCAGGGGTCCTATGGCTACACCTTC. Protein: CSVLDQGSYGYTF.

By sample fraction, this clonotype is medium-sized. This chain connects TRBV12-3 or TRBV12-4 to TRBJ1-2; TRBD1 matches at 7 bases. CDR3 length equals 15 residues. V lost 5 bases, J lost 4 bases, and 10 bases stayed unmatched. The CDR3, as DNA: TGTGCCAGCAGTCCCCTATTGACAGGGATCTATGGCTACACCTTC. Protein product: CASSPLLTGIYGYTF.

The chain is built from TRBV20-1 and TRBJ2-1; the match to TRBD2 covers 13 bases. The J segment lost 9 bases and the V segment lost 6 bases, leaving 8 bases of the junction unmatched. CDR3 length equals 14 residues. Germline V lookup: CDR1 DFQATT, CDR2 SNEGSKA (reference sequence). The CDR3 coding sequence is TGCAGTGCCTCAGGACTAGCGGGGGAGGGTGAGCAGTTCTTC. Translation: CSASGLAGEGEQFF.

This clonotype was counted a few times. In nucleotides, the CDR3 is TGTGCCAGCAGCCTAGACAGGTCCTATGGCTACACCTTC. Protein product: CASSLDRSYGYTF. This sequence joins TRBV7-8 and TRBJ1-2; maybe TRBD1 (6 bases). Deletions cut 5 bases from V and 4 bases from J, with 11 bases between. Germline CDR1 reads SGHVS; CDR2 reads FQNEAQ. This CDR3 has 13 amino acids.

The rearrangement joins TRBV10-3 to TRBJ1-1; D gene unclear. Germline assignment: CDR1 ENHRY and CDR2 SYGVKD. The CDR3 length is 14 residues. The V and J ends lost 5 bases and 1 base respectively, with 11 bases between them. The CDR3 sequence is CAISRSSRNTEAFF. The CDR3 DNA is TGTGCCATCAGTAGGTCTTCGAGGAACACTGAAGCTTTCTTT.